The 30 T cell receptor beta chains below were found in one sample sequenced in a study of T cell repertoires in cytomegalovirus infection. MiXCR was run by TCRdb on the reads, yielding one entry per CDR3 protein. The sample carries about 100,000 distinct CDR3 sequences, 20% to 30% recorded once. Sequencing was done on a sample of CD8+ T cells from PBMCs. The receptors derive from a human donor in good health (CMV status not recorded). Some clones in this sample may be carry-over from other donors' samples.

This clonotype has more than one count but fewer than ten. The CDR3 nucleotides read TGTGCCAGCAGTTTAGCCGGTGGCTACACCTTC. As protein: CASSLAGGYTF. This sequence joins TRBV12-3 or TRBV12-4 and TRBJ1-2; D is uncertain. V was clipped by 0 bases and J by 7 bases, with 3 bases between them. The CDR3 consists of 11 residues.

The chain employs TRBV7-4 and TRBJ2-5; perhaps TRBD2 as D (5 bases). V was trimmed by 4 bases and J by 6 bases, leaving 18 bases between them. Germline V gives CDR1 SGHVT, CDR2 SQSDAQ. The CDR3 spans 15 residues. CDR3 nucleotides: TGTGCCAGCAGCTCACCGTGGGAGATACAGAAGACCCAGTACTTC. It encodes CASSSPWEIQKTQYF.

This clonotype was seen more than once but under ten times. V gene TRBV6-5 combines with J gene TRBJ1-1; D perhaps matches TRBD1 (5 bases). V lost 1 base and J 8 bases, leaving 11 bases between the germline ends. CDR1 is MNHEY and CDR2 is SVGAGI in the germline V gene. This CDR3 is built from 13 residues. The DNA of the CDR3 is TGTGCCAGCAGTTACTTGGGGGAGGTAGAAGCTTTCTTT. Its translation is CASSYLGEVEAFF.

This chain joins TRBV7-3 and TRBJ2-5; TRBD1 aligns across 7 bases. Trimming took 5 bases from V and 3 from J; bases not matched to a gene: 3. The CDR3 loop spans 13 amino acids. Germline CDR1 SGHTA, CDR2 FQGTGA. The CDR3 sequence: CASSGGQKETQYF. The CDR3 bases are TGTGCCAGCAGCGGGGGACAGAAAGAGACCCAGTACTTC. Together with reference TRBV7-3 and TRBJ2-5, the CDR3 gives the full variable domain: GAGVSQTPSNKVTEKGKYVELRCDPISGHTALYWYRQSLGQGPEFLIYFQGTGAADDSGLPNDRFFAVRPEGSVSTLKIQRTERGDSAVYLCASSGGQKETQYFGPGTRLLVL.

J is TRBJ2-3 and V is TRBV19; D unclear. V was shortened by 5 bases and J by 0 bases, with 12 bases between the two germline ends. This CDR3 comprises 15 residues. Looked up from germline, CDR1 is LNHDA and CDR2 is SQIVND (reference sequence). The CDR3 is CASSHRALSTDTQYF. In nucleotides, the CDR3 is TGTGCCAGTAGTCACCGAGCGCTTAGCACAGATACGCAGTATTTT. The full variable domain, in which reference TRBV19 and TRBJ2-3 provide the parts outside the CDR3, is DGGITQSPKYLFRKEGQNVTLSCEQNLNHDAMYWYRQDPGQGLRLIYYSQIVNDFQKGDIAEGYSVSREKKESFPLTVTSAQKNPTAFYLCASSHRALSTDTQYFGPGTRLTVL.

The genes are TRBV7-6 and TRBJ2-7, with 9 bases fitting TRBD1. From germline, CDR1 is SGHVS and CDR2 FNYEAQ. This CDR3 region has 14 residues. With V trimmed by 4 bases and J by 8 bases, 9 bases remained unmatched. Here the CDR3 reads CASSSGTGSPKQYF. For the CDR3, the DNA is TGTGCCAGCAGCTCCGGGACAGGGAGCCCTAAGCAGTACTTC.

As concerns this clonotype: A much larger clone is a single base away; this may be a read error. The chain has TRBV7-3 and TRBJ2-3; no definite D call. Germline V gene data show CDR1 as SGHTA and CDR2 as FQGTGA. This CDR3 is 13 amino acids long. Here the CDR3 DNA reads TGTACCAGCAGCCCCCCAGGCACAGATACGCAGTATTTT. This translates into CTSSPPGTDTQYF.

This clonotype was seen more than once but under ten times. The chain links TRBV7-3 to TRBJ2-1, with D possibly called TRBD1 or TRBD2 (6 bases each). CDR1 is SGHTA and CDR2 is FQGTGA in the germline V gene. V lost 1 base, J lost 6 bases, and 13 bases lay in between. The CDR3 loop spans 15 amino acids. CDR3 in amino acids: CASSLRGGPSNEQFF. The CDR3 coding sequence is TGTGCCAGCAGCTTAAGAGGGGGGCCGAGCAATGAGCAGTTCTTC.

J is TRBJ2-1 and V is TRBV7-3; D unresolved. V was pared by 5 bases and J by 3 bases, with 8 bases between. Germline CDR1 is SGHTA and CDR2 is FQGTGA. The CDR3 totals 13 residues. For the CDR3, the DNA is TGTGCCAGCAGCCCGGGCCACTACAATGAGCAGTTCTTC. Its protein product is CASSPGHYNEQFF.

The chain combines TRBV10-3 with TRBJ2-1; D not resolved. CDR3 length: 13 residues. V lost 7 bases and J 7 bases, leaving 14 bases between the germline ends. The germline CDR1 and CDR2 sequences are ENHRY and SYGVKD. CDR3 sequence (DNA): TGTGCCATCACCGATCGGGTGGGGAATGAGCAGTTCTTC. Translation: CAITDRVGNEQFF.

The chain links TRBV7-3 to TRBJ1-1, with D perhaps TRBD1 (5 bases). V shed 0 bases and J shed 0 bases, with 17 bases lying between them. The CDR3 consists of 18 residues. Germline V gene sequence: CDR1 SGHTA, CDR2 FQGTGA. Here the CDR3 DNA reads TGTGCCAGCAGCTTAACCCACGGGGGGTCCACCATGAACACTGAAGCTTTCTTT. This sequence encodes CASSLTHGGSTMNTEAFF.

The chain has TRBV19 and TRBJ2-1; no clear D gene. The V and J ends lost 4 bases and 5 bases respectively, with 6 bases between them. The germline V gene has CDR1 LNHDA and CDR2 SQIVND (reference sequence). The length of the CDR3 is 12 residues. CDR3 coding DNA: TGTGCCAGTAGTACCTTAAACAATGAGCAGTTCTTC. Translation gives CASSTLNNEQFF.

This clonotype was seen only a few times. V gene TRBV7-9 combines with J gene TRBJ1-1; possibly TRBD1 for D (5 bases). Trimming took off 8 bases at V and 1 base at J, with 8 bases between the two ends. Germline CDR1 reads SEHNR; CDR2 reads FQNEAQ (reference sequence). The CDR3 is 12 amino acids. DNA of the CDR3: TGTGCCAGCGCGGGACCGAACACTGAAGCTTTCTTT. Protein: CASAGPNTEAFF.

The table lists this clonotype with a few counts. V gene TRBV20-1 combines with J gene TRBJ1-6; D possibly corresponds to TRBD1 (6 bases). The V gene lost 3 bases and the J gene lost 9 bases, with 15 bases spanning the gap. Per germline, CDR1 DFQATT and CDR2 SNEGSKA (reference sequence). The CDR3 totals 14 residues. This chain's CDR3 is CSASSGEWSSPLHF. DNA for the CDR3: TGCAGTGCTAGTTCAGGGGAGTGGAGTTCACCCCTCCACTTT.

The chain recombines TRBV30 with TRBJ2-5, with D unresolved. CDR1 is GTSNPN and CDR2 is SVGIG in the germline V gene (reference sequence). Trimming took off 0 bases at V and 5 bases at J, with 4 bases between the two ends. The CDR3 runs 11 residues. CDR3 in DNA: TGTGCCTGGAGTGTTCGCGAGACCCAGTACTTC. This encodes CAWSVRETQYF.

The chain carries TRBV7-9 and TRBJ2-3, with a tentative D call TRBD1 (6 bases). The ends were cut back, 3 bases at V and 6 bases at J, with 19 bases in the middle. Germline loops: CDR1 SEHNR, CDR2 FQNEAQ (reference sequence). This CDR3 comprises 16 residues. CDR3 coding DNA: TGTGCCAGCAGCTTTCTTCGACAGGTATATTCGGATACGCAGTATTTT. Translated: CASSFLRQVYSDTQYF.

This sequence joins TRBV19 and TRBJ1-5; 10 bases map to TRBD1. Per germline, CDR1 LNHDA and CDR2 SQIVND (reference sequence). V was clipped by 5 bases and J by 2 bases; unmatched bases: 9. CDR3 length: 17 amino acids. The CDR3 DNA sequence: TGTGCCAGTAGTCTCCGTTCGACAGGGGGCGGCAATCAGCCCCAGCATTTT. Its translation is CASSLRSTGGGNQPQHF.

The table lists this clonotype with many counts. The rearrangement joins TRBV7-3 to TRBJ2-5; D remains ambiguous. V lost 0 bases to trimming and J lost 5 bases, with 7 bases between them. The CDR3 consists of 13 residues. Germline V gene data show CDR1 as SGHTA and CDR2 as FQGTGA. The CDR3 loop reads CASSLTPSETQYF. Here the CDR3 DNA reads TGTGCCAGCAGCTTAACTCCGTCCGAGACCCAGTACTTC.

This clonotype showed up many times. The V call is TRBV30, the J call TRBJ1-6, with D uncertain. CDR3 size: 15 residues. Deletions cut 2 bases from V and 10 bases from J, with 18 bases between. Germline V lookup: CDR1 GTSNPN, CDR2 SVGIG (reference sequence). Written as DNA, the CDR3 is TGTGCCTGGAGTTACGACGGGTTTACGGGGTCACCCCTCCACTTT. Amino acids: CAWSYDGFTGSPLHF.

V and J are TRBV12-3 or TRBV12-4 and TRBJ2-3; D might be TRBD1 (6 bases). The CDR3 is made up of 12 amino acids. The germline V and J ends were trimmed by 7 bases and 14 bases, with 19 bases remaining between them. The CDR3 nucleotides are TGTGCCAGCACCAGACCCGGGACACCGGGGTATTTT. Protein sequence: CASTRPGTPGYF.

This clonotype was observed at least ten times. The rearrangement joins TRBV28 to TRBJ1-5; no clear D gene. The germline V gene has CDR1 MDHEN and CDR2 SYDVKM. V lost 8 bases, J lost 0 bases, and 14 bases lay in between. The CDR3 has 15 amino acids. The CDR3 is CASLTAVISNQPQHF. In DNA, the CDR3 is TGTGCCAGCCTGACGGCGGTGATTAGCAATCAGCCCCAGCATTTT. Full variable domain (missing parts from reference TRBV28 and TRBJ1-5): DVKVTQSSRYLVKRTGEKVFLECVQDMDHENMFWYRQDPGLGLRLIYFSYDVKMKEKGDIPEGYSVSREKKERFSLILESASTNQTSMYLCASLTAVISNQPQHFGDGTRLSIL.

This clonotype has a count of ten or more. The rearrangement uses TRBV7-2 and TRBJ2-7, with TRBD2 matching over 8 bases. The J segment lost 1 base and the V segment lost 9 bases, leaving 5 bases of the junction unmatched. CDR3 length equals 13 residues. CDR1 is SGHTA, CDR2 FQGNSA, per germline. The CDR3 region is CASSIAGSYEQYF. CDR3 nucleotides: TGTGCCAGTTCGATAGCGGGGTCCTACGAGCAGTACTTC. Using reference TRBV7-2 and TRBJ2-7 for the parts outside the CDR3, the full variable domain is GAGVSQSPSNKVTEKGKDVELRCDPISGHTALYWYRQSLGQGLEFLIYFQGNSAPDKSGLPSDRFSAERTGGSVSTLTIQRTQQEDSAVYLCASSIAGSYEQYFGPGTRLTVT.

This clonotype was observed many times. J is TRBJ2-1 and V is TRBV2; D is possibly TRBD1 (6 bases). The CDR3 is 13 residues long. Trimming left V 8 bases short and J 5 bases short, with 13 bases between. CDR1 is SNHLY, CDR2 FYNNEI, per germline. The CDR3 nucleotides read TGTGCCAGCTCGCGGACAGCCAACAATGAGCAGTTCTTC. Translating it yields CASSRTANNEQFF.

This clonotype appeared many times. The chain combines TRBV5-5 with TRBJ2-7, with D possibly TRBD2 on 6 matching bases. V was clipped by 0 bases and J by 3 bases, with 25 bases between them. The CDR3 length is 19 residues. The germline V gene encodes CDR1 SGHKS and CDR2 YYEKEE (reference sequence). This chain's CDR3 is CASSLAGEGREVWGYEQYF. The CDR3 DNA sequence: TGTGCCAGCAGCTTGGCCGGAGAGGGCAGGGAGGTATGGGGCTACGAGCAGTACTTC.

This clonotype was counted between two and nine times. This chain connects TRBV9 to TRBJ2-3, with TRBD1 as a possible D gene (5 bases). Germline V CDR1 and CDR2: SGDLS, YYNGEE. The CDR3 extends over 16 amino acids. Trimming removed 0 bases from V and 4 bases from J, with 15 bases in between. The CDR3, as DNA: TGTGCCAGCAGCGTAGGGGTCAGGGTGTCCGCAGATACGCAGTATTTT. Its protein product is CASSVGVRVSADTQYF.

The gene calls are TRBV20-1 and TRBJ2-3; 7 positions agree with TRBD2. The CDR3 spans 16 residues. J lost 5 bases, V lost 1 base, and 12 bases had no gene match. CDR1 is DFQATT and CDR2 is SNEGSKA in the germline V gene (reference sequence). In nucleotides, the CDR3 is TGCAGTGCTAGAGGCCGGTTGACTAGCTCTAAAGATACGCAGTATTTT. Translating gives CSARGRLTSSKDTQYF.

This clonotype was observed a handful of times. This chain links TRBV6-2 or TRBV6-3 with TRBJ2-2; D perhaps matches TRBD2 (5 bases). V was trimmed by 8 bases and J by 4 bases, leaving 17 bases between them. CDR1 is MNHEY and CDR2 is SVGEGT in the germline V gene. This CDR3 is built from 15 residues. CDR3 region: CASALYLRATGELFF. CDR3 DNA: TGTGCCAGCGCTCTTTATCTGAGGGCCACCGGGGAGCTGTTTTTT.

This clonotype was counted a few times. This rearrangement joins TRBV28 to TRBJ2-7, with D unclear. V was shortened by 6 bases and J by 7 bases, with 7 bases between the two germline ends. Germline CDR1 reads MDHEN; CDR2 reads SYDVKM. The CDR3 extends over 10 amino acids. In nucleotides, the CDR3 is TGTGCCAGCAGCGTCCAAGAGCAGTACTTC. This codes for CASSVQEQYF.

This chain connects TRBV11-2 to TRBJ2-2, with 11 positions matching TRBD2. The germline V gene encodes CDR1 SGHAT and CDR2 FQNNGV. The V and J ends lost 0 bases and 2 bases, in that order; junction bases with no gene match: 2. The CDR3 extends over 17 amino acids. DNA for the CDR3: TGTGCCAGCAGCTTAGATCTAGCGGGAGGAAACACCGGGGAGCTGTTTTTT. Residues: CASSLDLAGGNTGELFF.

This clonotype was picked up a small number of times. The J gene is TRBJ2-1, the V gene TRBV27, with D possibly being TRBD2 (6 bases). The V and J ends lost 3 bases and 1 base respectively, with 7 bases between them. The germline V gene has CDR1 MNHEY and CDR2 SMNVEV (reference sequence). The CDR3 is made up of 14 amino acids. DNA for the CDR3: TGTGCCAGCAGTTTTCGGGGGTCCTACAATGAGCAGTTCTTC. Its translation: CASSFRGSYNEQFF.